One sample yielded the 18 T cell receptor beta chains listed below, sequenced in a study of cytomegalovirus exposure and HLA in healthy donors. The PCR contained 60 Vbeta and 13 Jbeta primers. Sequencing was performed with immunoSEQ multiplex PCR; in TCRdb, only in-frame clones are kept and a portion is missing. The table shows under 130,000 clones, with 60% to 85% occurring only once. Input material: PBMCs. These receptors all stem from a female donor in good health and CMV-seropositive.

The J gene is TRBJ2-2, the V gene TRBV25-1; 7 nucleotides align to TRBD2. Trimming at V came to 6 bases and at J to 8 bases, leaving 6 bases not matched to a gene. The CDR3 loop spans 13 amino acids. Germline V gene data show CDR1 as MGHDK and CDR2 as SYGVNS. The CDR3 sequence: CASRTSSWGELFF. The CDR3 DNA follows: TGTGCCAGCAGGACTAGCTCATGGGGGGAGCTGTTTTTT.

The V call is TRBV10-3, the J call TRBJ2-7; tentative D call: TRBD1 (6 bases). The germline V gene has CDR1 ENHRY and CDR2 SYGVKD. The CDR3 length is 21 residues. V was cut by 2 bases and J by 2 bases, with 31 bases left in between. The CDR3 sequence: CAISETSRTARNLPTPYEQYF. CDR3 DNA: TGTGCCATCAGTGAGACTTCAAGGACAGCTCGCAACCTCCCGACACCCTACGAGCAGTACTTC.

V usage is TRBV28 and J usage is TRBJ2-3; D is unresolved. Trimming cost V 2 bases and J 4 bases, with 13 bases left between them. Germline V gene data show CDR1 as MDHEN and CDR2 as SYDVKM. The CDR3 runs to 15 residues. CDR3 in amino acids: CASSLGPPSPDTQYF. The CDR3, as DNA: TGTGCCAGCAGTTTAGGGCCCCCCTCCCCAGATACGCAGTATTTT.

This chain connects TRBV30 to TRBJ2-7; TRBD2 aligns across 7 bases. This CDR3 region has 15 residues. Germline values: CDR1 GTSNPN, CDR2 SVGIG (reference sequence). The ends lost 3 bases at V and 3 bases at J; junction bases unmatched: 11. The CDR3: CAWRAGVAGSYEQYF. The CDR3 coding sequence is TGTGCCTGGAGAGCTGGGGTAGCGGGCAGCTACGAGCAGTACTTC.

This chain uses TRBV27 with TRBJ1-2; D is undetermined. Trimming removed 0 bases from V and 4 bases from J, with 12 bases in between. This CDR3 has 15 amino acids. Germline V gives CDR1 MNHEY, CDR2 SMNVEV (reference sequence). The CDR3 DNA reads TGTGCCAGCAGTTTATCGGGAGCCGGTACCTATGGCTACACCTTC. Translated, it gives CASSLSGAGTYGYTF.

The chain uses TRBV6-6 and TRBJ1-2; D perhaps matches TRBD1 (5 bases). The CDR3 has 13 residues. V was trimmed by 6 bases and J by 5 bases, leaving 13 bases between them. The V gene's germline CDR1 is MNHNY and CDR2 SVGAGI (reference sequence). CDR3: CASSRDRKYGYTF. The CDR3 bases are TGTGCCAGCAGCCGAGACAGAAAGTATGGCTACACCTTC.

The V call is TRBV7-8, the J call TRBJ1-1, with TRBD1 identical over 7 bases. The V segment lost 4 bases and the J segment 1 base; nucleotides outside the gene matches: 9. CDR1 is SGHVS, CDR2 FQNEAQ, per germline. This CDR3 contains 16 residues. CDR3 in amino acids: CASSSTTGRTNTEAFF. In DNA form, the CDR3 reads TGTGCCAGCAGCTCGACGACAGGGAGGACGAACACTGAAGCTTTCTTT.

V usage is TRBV4-3 and J usage is TRBJ1-3, with a weak D call TRBD1 (6 bases). The CDR3 sequence is 17 residues long. The V end was cut by 0 bases, the J end by 4 bases, with 16 bases between. The germline gives CDR1 LGHNA, CDR2 YSLEER. CDR3 amino acids: CASSQEVGAAGGNTIYF. The CDR3, as DNA: TGCGCCAGCAGCCAAGAGGTGGGGGCAGCGGGAGGAAACACCATATATTTT.

The J gene is TRBJ2-3, the V gene TRBV19, with D perhaps matching TRBD2 (5 bases). V was cut by 3 bases and J by 8 bases, with 15 bases left in between. The CDR3 has 14 residues. CDR1 is LNHDA and CDR2 is SQIVND in the germline V gene (reference sequence). The CDR3 protein is CASSMRADRATQYF. In DNA, the CDR3 is TGTGCCAGTAGTATGAGGGCTGACCGCGCTACGCAGTATTTT.

A single count supports this clone. V is TRBV28 and J is TRBJ1-3, with 7 bases fitting TRBD1. The ends lost 2 bases at V and 1 base at J; junction bases unmatched: 5. The CDR3 is 16 amino acids. CDR1 is MDHEN and CDR2 is SYDVKM in the germline V gene. In nucleotides, the CDR3 is TGTGCCAGCAGTTTAGAATCGACAGGGTCTGGAAACACCATATATTTT. The encoded protein is CASSLESTGSGNTIYF.

This clone was observed a handful of times. The V call is TRBV7-9, the J call TRBJ2-2, with a tentative D call TRBD2 (5 bases). In germline, CDR1 is SEHNR, CDR2 FQNEAQ (reference sequence). This CDR3 has 16 amino acids. With 5 bases removed from V and 2 bases from J, the gap between germline ends came to 15 bases. The CDR3 DNA is TGTGCCAGCAGCCCTACCGGAGGTCGAAACACCGGGGAGCTGTTTTTT. This encodes CASSPTGGRNTGELFF.

The chain is built from TRBV10-1 and TRBJ1-6, with D hard to call. V dropped 10 bases and J dropped 2 bases, with 21 bases sitting between them. The CDR3 has 17 residues. CDR1 is WNHNN, CDR2 SYGVQD, per germline (reference sequence). The CDR3 region is CATPRVMKYPYNSPLHF. Written as DNA, the CDR3 is TGCGCCACCCCGAGGGTGATGAAGTACCCCTATAATTCACCCCTCCACTTT.

This clone was seen a single time. The chain recombines TRBV19 with TRBJ1-1, with TRBD1 matching 8 bases. CDR1 is LNHDA and CDR2 is SQIVND in the germline V gene (reference sequence). V shed 5 bases and J 4 bases; nucleotides not matched to a gene: 3. The length of the CDR3 is 13 residues. CDR3 amino acids: CASSATGGTEAFF. In DNA form, the CDR3 reads TGTGCCAGTAGTGCCACAGGGGGCACTGAAGCTTTCTTT.

V gene TRBV15 combines with J gene TRBJ2-1; possibly TRBD2 for D (5 bases). There are 13 residues in the CDR3. Germline V gene lookup returns CDR1 LNHNV and CDR2 YYDKDF (reference sequence). Trimming removed 3 bases from V and 5 bases from J, with 8 bases in between. In DNA form, the CDR3 reads TGTGCCACCAGCAGGGAGGTAAACAATGAGCAGTTCTTC. Residues: CATSREVNNEQFF.

V gene TRBV2 combines with J gene TRBJ1-5; D remains ambiguous. The CDR3 has 16 amino acids. The V gene's germline CDR1 is SNHLY and CDR2 FYNNEI. Trimming cost V 2 bases and J 0 bases, with 11 bases left between them. The CDR3 DNA follows: TGTGCCAGCAGTGAATGGGCAGCTAATAGCAATCAGCCCCAGCATTTT. It encodes CASSEWAANSNQPQHF.

The rearrangement joins TRBV7-9 to TRBJ1-4, with TRBD1 matching 9 bases. Trimming took 5 bases from V and 9 from J; bases not matched to a gene: 10. The V gene's germline CDR1 is SEHNR and CDR2 FQNEAQ (reference sequence). The CDR3 totals 15 residues. The CDR3 sequence is CASSIQTGGGKKLFF. CDR3 nucleotides: TGTGCCAGCAGCATTCAGACAGGGGGTGGGAAAAAACTGTTTTTT. Drawing the rest from reference TRBV7-9 and TRBJ1-4, the complete variable domain is DTGVSQNPRHKITKRGQNVTFRCDPISEHNRLYWYRQTLGQGPEFLTYFQNEAQLEKSRLLSDRFSAERPKGSFSTLEIQRTEQGDSAMYLCASSIQTGGGKKLFFGSGTQLSVL.

J is TRBJ1-1 and V is TRBV5-4, with TRBD1 matching over 9 bases. V lost 4 bases and J lost 0; bases outside the gene matches: 4. The V gene's germline CDR1 is SGHNT and CDR2 YYREEE (reference sequence). The CDR3 is made up of 15 amino acids. CDR3 protein: CASSPGQGMNTEAFF. The CDR3 region has the DNA TGTGCCAGCAGCCCGGGACAGGGAATGAACACTGAAGCTTTCTTT.

The chain combines TRBV19 with TRBJ1-2, with TRBD1 as a possible D gene (5 bases). This CDR3 comprises 14 residues. Germline CDR1 and CDR2: LNHDA and SQIVND (reference sequence). Deletions cut 5 bases from V and 7 bases from J, with 17 bases between. CDR3 sequence reads: CASSVQGPSSGYTF. In DNA form, the CDR3 reads TGTGCCAGTAGTGTGCAGGGTCCATCATCTGGCTACACCTTC.